The clone carrying this T cell receptor (beta chain) was observed many times. Germline values: CDR1 WSHSY, CDR2 SAAADI. CDR3 length: 14 amino acids. V shed 2 bases and J shed 2 bases, with 10 bases lying between them. This record belongs to a study of T-cell reconstitution after alpha-beta-depleted transplantation in children. Researchers prepared the TCRbeta library using unique molecular identifiers, the study reports. MiXCR was run by TCRdb on the PCR reads, yielding one entry per CDR3 protein. The sample consists of 150,000 to 200,000 distinct CDR3 sequences, 6.3% of them appearing once. The sequencing here drew on PBMCs, taken before TCRalphabeta/CD19-depleted stem cell transplant. The V call is TRBV10-2, the J call TRBJ2-7; D ambiguous. The source of this sequence is a girl under three years old with combined immunodeficiency, due to receive a stem cell transplant. CDR3 sequence (DNA): TGCGCCAGCAGTGAGACCCCCCTAGCCTACGAGCAGTACTTC. Translated: CASSETPLAYEQYF.